The 17 T cell receptor beta chains given below trace back to one sample, sequenced in a study of blood T cells in healthy people across ages. Using a J-beta primer mix together with a sample-barcoded 5' primer, a second PCR was run for about 7 to 12 cycles. TCRdb re-called the 5' RACE reads with MiXCR, one entry per CDR3 protein. The table records around 1,500,000 distinct CDR3 sequences, roughly 30% of them present only once. What was sequenced was blood. These receptors all come from a woman younger than 45 in good health.

Turning to this clonotype: Germline is not matched at one junction end, which may reflect a read error. The V and J genes are TRBV5-1 and TRBJ2-1; unclear D gene. CDR3 length equals 11 residues. Germline V gives CDR1 SGHRS, CDR2 YFSETQ. CDR3 region: CAGSLRDEQFF. The CDR3 region has the DNA TGCGCCGGCAGCCTTAGGGATGAGCAGTTCTTC.

The J gene is TRBJ2-1, the V gene TRBV15; no reliable D call. Trimming took 1 base from V and 9 from J, leaving 7 bases between them. CDR3 length: 12 amino acids. CDR1 is LNHNV and CDR2 is YYDKDF in the germline V gene (reference sequence). CDR3 sequence: CATSRVKSEQFF. CDR3 coding DNA: TGTGCCACCAGCAGAGTTAAAAGTGAGCAGTTCTTC.

V is TRBV3-1 and J is TRBJ2-7; 11 nucleotides match TRBD2. CDR3 length equals 11 residues. The germline gives CDR1 LGHDT, CDR2 YNNKEL (reference sequence). V trimming: 8 bases; J trimming: 7 bases; junction bases outside the gene matches: 1. CDR3 residues: CASRLAGEQYF. Written as DNA, the CDR3 is TGTGCCAGCCGACTAGCGGGGGAGCAGTACTTC.

This clonotype was seen a few times. The CDR3 sequence: CSVVGRLTRSYTF. CDR3 bases: TGCAGCGTCGTCGGGCGCCTGACTCGTAGCTACACCTTC. The V gene is TRBV29-1, the J gene TRBJ1-2, with D hard to call. The germline V and J ends were trimmed by 6 bases and 9 bases, with 20 bases remaining between them. The CDR3 spans 13 residues. Germline-derived CDR1 and CDR2 are SQVTM and ANQGSEA.

The count of this clonotype is one. This likely comes from a read error, as the CDR3 has no conserved phenylalanine or tryptophan at its end. The rearrangement uses TRBV5-1 and TRBJ2-7; 11 bases fit TRBD2. The CDR3 has 14 amino acids. Trimming at V came to 5 bases and at J to 2 bases, leaving 3 bases not matched to a gene. Per germline, CDR1 SGHRS and CDR2 YFSETQ. CDR3: CASSGTSGAYEQYL. The CDR3 DNA reads TGCGCCAGCAGTGGGACTAGCGGAGCCTACGAGCAGTACTTA.

This clonotype was picked up a small number of times. CDR3 in amino acids: CASSIDRQGHTQYF. The CDR3 DNA follows: TGTGCCAGCAGCATAGATCGTCAGGGCCATACGCAGTATTTT. V gene TRBV7-9 combines with J gene TRBJ2-3; TRBD1 might be the D (5 bases). The CDR3 loop spans 14 amino acids. CDR1 and CDR2 from the germline V gene are SEHNR and FQNEAQ (reference sequence). V lost 5 bases, J lost 7 bases, and 16 bases lay in between. Looking up the rest from reference TRBV7-9 and TRBJ2-3 gives the full variable domain: DTGVSQNPRHKITKRGQNVTFRCDPISEHNRLYWYRQTLGQGPEFLTYFQNEAQLEKSRLLSDRFSAERPKGSFSTLEIQRTEQGDSAMYLCASSIDRQGHTQYFGPGTRLTVL.

The chain is built from TRBV13 and TRBJ2-5; D ambiguous. The tail of the sequence fits TRBJ2-7 better, so the J call may be wrong. This CDR3 is 13 amino acids long. Germline CDR1 PRHDT, CDR2 FYEKMQ (reference sequence). The CDR3 loop reads CASSPQASYEQYF. In nucleotides, the CDR3 is TGTGCCAGCAGCCCGCAGGCTTCCTACGAGCAGTACTTC.

V is TRBV2 and J is TRBJ2-7, with D perhaps matching TRBD1 (6 bases). The CDR3 totals 13 residues. Trimming removed 2 bases from V and 6 bases from J, with 11 bases in between. Germline loops: CDR1 SNHLY, CDR2 FYNNEI. Here the CDR3 reads CASSEQGQSEQYF. Written as DNA, the CDR3 is TGTGCCAGCAGTGAACAGGGGCAGAGCGAGCAGTACTTC.

On this clonotype itself: Without the conserved terminal phenylalanine or tryptophan, this CDR3 likely stems from a read error. The CDR3 DNA reads as TGCGCCAGCAGCCCGGGTGAGGGAAGAGAGACCCAGTACTGC. It is translated as CASSPGEGRETQYC. This chain uses TRBV5-1 with TRBJ2-5; D perhaps matches TRBD2 (5 bases). The CDR3 is 14 amino acids. Germline V gene lookup returns CDR1 SGHRS and CDR2 YFSETQ. The V end lost 4 bases, the J end lost 4 bases, and 14 bases lay between the germline ends.

This clonotype appeared a few times. The CDR3 here is CASSPERGGGTDTQYF. In DNA form, the CDR3 reads TGTGCCAGCAGCCCCGAGAGGGGCGGCGGCACAGATACGCAGTATTTT. The chain uses TRBV6-6 and TRBJ2-3; D may be TRBD1 or TRBD2 (5 bases each). Germline assignment: CDR1 MNHNY and CDR2 SVGAGI (reference sequence). This CDR3 is 16 amino acids long. Trimming removed 6 bases from V and 1 base from J, with 17 bases in between.

Notes on this clonotype: A much larger clone sits a single nucleotide away, making a read error possible. The chain has TRBV15 and TRBJ2-1, with 9 nucleotides matching TRBD1. Germline CDR1 and CDR2: LNHNV and YYDKDF (reference sequence). V was clipped by 3 bases and J by 10 bases; unmatched bases: 13. The CDR3 is 16 amino acids. CDR3 coding DNA: TGTGCCACCAGCAGGGCCCTTGGGACAGGGCTCTACGAGCAGTTCTTC. Protein sequence: CATSRALGTGLYEQFF.

The sample holds many counts of this clonotype. The rearrangement joins TRBV12-3 or TRBV12-4 to TRBJ2-7; the D is unclear. The CDR3 extends over 13 amino acids. Trimming pared 3 bases from V and 4 bases from J, leaving 10 bases between. CDR3 coding DNA: TGTGCCAGCAGTTTTTCCACGGCATACGAGCAGTACTTC. Translation: CASSFSTAYEQYF.

This rearrangement joins TRBV20-1 to TRBJ2-2; the match to TRBD2 covers 9 bases. The junction had 13 bases not matched to a gene; V was cut back by 6 bases and J by 2 bases. Looked up from germline, CDR1 is DFQATT and CDR2 is SNEGSKA (reference sequence). The CDR3 totals 17 residues. The chain's CDR3 is CSAVVTSGRSNTGELFF. The CDR3 DNA reads TGCAGTGCAGTGGTGACCAGCGGGAGGTCAAACACCGGGGAGCTGTTTTTT.

This clonotype was found a few times. The V and J genes are TRBV6-5 and TRBJ2-3; TRBD2 is a possible D gene (6 bases). Between the trimmed V and J ends, which lost 5 bases and 7 bases, there was a span of 19 bases. CDR3 length: 15 amino acids. Germline-derived CDR1 and CDR2 are MNHEY and SVGAGI. CDR3: CASSLAAGRQNTQYF. The DNA of the CDR3 is TGTGCCAGCAGTCTCGCGGCGGGGAGGCAGAATACGCAGTATTTT.

The chain is built from TRBV5-1 and TRBJ2-1, with D perhaps TRBD2 (6 bases). CDR3 length: 16 amino acids. Trimming cost V 10 bases and J 0 bases, with 20 bases left between them. Per the germline V gene, CDR1 is SGHRS and CDR2 is YFSETQ. CDR3 bases: TGCGCCTGCCGGGGGTTGGCGGGCAGCTCCTACAATGAGCAGTTCTTC. Its protein product is CACRGLAGSSYNEQFF.

In its sample, this clonotype was seen a few times. The chain is built from TRBV7-2 and TRBJ2-7, with a tentative D call TRBD1 (6 bases). The CDR3 sequence is 14 residues long. Germline V gives CDR1 SGHTA, CDR2 FQGNSA. The V and J ends lost 4 bases and 4 bases respectively, with 14 bases between them. The DNA for the CDR3 is TGTGCCAGCAGCTCCCGCCGAGGGGGATACGAGCAGTACTTC. Its protein product is CASSSRRGGYEQYF.

This clonotype was found a few times. The V call is TRBV20-1, the J call TRBJ1-1, with D unresolved. There are 16 residues in the CDR3. Per the germline V gene, CDR1 is DFQATT and CDR2 is SNEGSKA (reference sequence). Deletions cut 1 base from V and 4 bases from J, with 19 bases between. CDR3 sequence: CSARGGGRNSGTEAFF. CDR3 nucleotides: TGCAGTGCTAGAGGAGGTGGCAGGAATTCGGGCACTGAAGCTTTCTTT.